The 22 T cell receptor beta chains below were found in one sample sequenced in a study of shared clonotypes between healthy human individuals. The repertoire was sequenced with immunoSEQ multiplex PCR; TCRdb's copy has only in-frame clones and lacks some. The sample shows under 200,000 clones, 85% to 95% of them seen only once. Sequencing used naive CD4+ T cells sorted from blood. Subset denoted: CD45RA+ positively selected. All receptors derive from a woman aged 25 to 45 in good health.

The chain links TRBV5-4 to TRBJ2-2; 7 nucleotides match TRBD2. The CDR3 runs to 17 residues. Germline lookup yields CDR1 SGHNT and CDR2 YYREEE (reference sequence). Germline trimming cut 5 bases from V and 6 bases from J; bases unmatched to any gene: 16. In DNA, the CDR3 is TGTGCCAGCAGGACCTGGGGAGCGGGATGGGGATCCGGGGAGCTGTTTTTT. Its translation: CASRTWGAGWGSGELFF.

The genes are TRBV30 and TRBJ1-5; 9 bases agree with TRBD1. The germline V gene has CDR1 GTSNPN and CDR2 SVGIG (reference sequence). V lost 2 bases to trimming and J lost 7 bases; unmatched junction nucleotides: 3. The CDR3 is made up of 13 amino acids. The CDR3 nucleotides read TGTGCCTGGAGTCTGGGACAGGGACAGCCCCAGCATTTT. Translated, it gives CAWSLGQGQPQHF. The entire variable domain, with the rest obtained from reference TRBV30 and TRBJ1-5, is as follows: SQTIHQWPATLVQPVGSPLSLECTVEGTSNPNLYWYRQAAGRGLQLLFYSVGIGQISSEVPQNLSASRPQDRQFILSSKKLLLSDSGFYLCAWSLGQGQPQHFGDGTRLSIL.

The CDR3 loop reads CASSKGLAGTSDTQYF. CDR3 coding DNA: TGTGCCAGTAGTAAAGGACTAGCGGGAACATCTGACACGCAGTATTTT. The V gene is TRBV19, the J gene TRBJ2-3, with 12 bases aligning to TRBD2. The V segment lost 4 bases and the J segment 9 bases; nucleotides outside the gene matches: 11. CDR3 length equals 16 residues. Germline V gene sequence: CDR1 LNHDA, CDR2 SQIVND (reference sequence).

The CDR3 loop reads CASSPVDNEQFF. CDR3 coding DNA: TGTGCCAGCTCACCAGTGGACAATGAGCAGTTCTTC. This chain joins TRBV18 and TRBJ2-1; the D is unclear. Germline V CDR1 and CDR2: KGHSH, LQKENI. V was shortened by 2 bases and J by 5 bases, with 4 bases between the two germline ends. The CDR3 has 12 amino acids.

V is TRBV5-1 and J is TRBJ2-2; weak D call: TRBD1 (6 bases). V was shortened by 4 bases and J by 4 bases, with 17 bases between the two germline ends. The V gene's germline CDR1 is SGHRS and CDR2 YFSETQ. The CDR3 is 16 amino acids. Here the CDR3 reads CASSPDSLPGTGELFF. In DNA, the CDR3 is TGCGCCAGCAGCCCGGACAGCCTTCCGGGCACCGGGGAGCTGTTTTTT.

The chain links TRBV7-8 to TRBJ1-5; D gene unclear. This CDR3 is built from 20 residues. V dropped 1 base and J dropped 2 bases, with 24 bases sitting between them. Per germline, CDR1 SGHVS and CDR2 FQNEAQ. The DNA of the CDR3 is TGTGCCAGCAGCTTAGATTTCCGAACCTCGGTAAGAGGCGGCAATCAGCCCCAGCATTTT. As protein: CASSLDFRTSVRGGNQPQHF.

The chain couples TRBV2 to TRBJ2-2, with D unresolved. The CDR3 consists of 13 residues. The V gene lost 7 bases and the J gene lost 5 bases, with 11 bases spanning the gap. Germline assignment: CDR1 SNHLY and CDR2 FYNNEI. In DNA form, the CDR3 reads TGTGCCAGCACCCCAACTGCAACCGGGGAGCTGTTTTTT. It is translated as CASTPTATGELFF.

The chain is built from TRBV5-1 and TRBJ1-4, with D unresolved. The CDR3 is 15 residues long. Trimming pared 0 bases from V and 5 bases from J, leaving 11 bases between. Germline assignment: CDR1 SGHRS and CDR2 YFSETQ. The CDR3 spells CASSLDRPGNEKLFF. The CDR3 DNA reads TGCGCCAGCAGCTTGGATAGGCCTGGAAATGAAAAACTGTTTTTT.

This chain connects TRBV28 to TRBJ2-3; D gene ambiguous. There are 17 residues in the CDR3. V was clipped by 6 bases and J by 0 bases, with 19 bases between them. CDR1 is MDHEN and CDR2 is SYDVKM in the germline V gene. The CDR3 sequence is CASSRLFARLSTDTQYF. For the CDR3, the DNA is TGTGCCAGCAGCCGCCTTTTTGCTCGGCTAAGCACAGATACGCAGTATTTT.

This clone was counted once. The rearrangement joins TRBV19 to TRBJ2-5, with 12 bases lining up with TRBD1. The germline CDR1 and CDR2 sequences are LNHDA and SQIVND (reference sequence). Trimming removed 5 bases from V and 6 bases from J; junction bases left unmatched: 4. The CDR3 length is 14 residues. The CDR3 here is CASSPGTGGKTQYF. Here the CDR3 DNA reads TGTGCCAGTAGTCCCGGGACAGGGGGCAAGACCCAGTACTTC.

As regards this clone: Other DNA variants within this sample encode the same CDR3. The J gene is TRBJ1-5, the V gene TRBV7-9; D possibly corresponds to TRBD1 (5 bases). Trimming stripped 2 bases from V and 7 bases from J, with 9 bases between. The CDR3 consists of 13 residues. The V gene's germline CDR1 is SEHNR and CDR2 FQNEAQ (reference sequence). CDR3 nucleotide sequence: TGTGCCAGCAGCTTACAGGGTAACCAGCCCCAGCATTTT. It translates to CASSLQGNQPQHF.

The V call is TRBV5-1, the J call TRBJ2-6; D unresolved. This CDR3 spans 15 amino acids. V gave up 2 bases and J gave up 0 bases, with 6 bases separating them. CDR1 and CDR2 (germline): SGHRS, YFSETQ. CDR3 in amino acids: CASSFRLSGANVLTF. Here the CDR3 DNA reads TGCGCCAGCAGCTTCCGCCTCTCTGGGGCCAACGTCCTGACTTTC.

The V call is TRBV5-8, the J call TRBJ2-7; D is ambiguous. The length of the CDR3 is 11 residues. Trimming took off 4 bases at V and 6 bases at J, with 8 bases between the two ends. Germline V gene data show CDR1 as SGHTS and CDR2 as YDEGEE. The CDR3 bases are TGTGCCAGCAGCCCGTACTCCGAGCAGTACTTC. Protein product: CASSPYSEQYF.

The sample holds a few counts of this clone. The rearrangement joins TRBV27 to TRBJ1-3; unclear D gene. The CDR3 is 13 amino acids. The germline V gene encodes CDR1 MNHEY and CDR2 SMNVEV (reference sequence). V lost 8 bases and J 4 bases, leaving 12 bases between the germline ends. CDR3 sequence reads: CASLIGVGNTIYF. As DNA, the CDR3 is TGTGCCAGCTTGATTGGTGTGGGAAACACCATATATTTT.

This chain links TRBV19 with TRBJ1-2; 9 nucleotides agree with TRBD1. The germline V gene has CDR1 LNHDA and CDR2 SQIVND (reference sequence). The V segment lost 5 bases and the J segment 5 bases; nucleotides outside the gene matches: 9. The CDR3 is 15 amino acids. The CDR3 nucleotides read TGTGCCAGTAGTTCAAGGACAGGGGCGAGTTATGGCTACACCTTC. Its translation: CASSSRTGASYGYTF.

The rearrangement joins TRBV7-9 to TRBJ2-2; weak D call: TRBD1 (5 bases). This CDR3 contains 15 residues. The V gene lost 2 bases and the J gene lost 3 bases, with 10 bases spanning the gap. CDR1 and CDR2 from the germline V gene are SEHNR and FQNEAQ (reference sequence). The CDR3 coding sequence is TGTGCCAGCAGCTTAAGGTGGGGCGACACCGGGGAGCTGTTTTTT. This encodes CASSLRWGDTGELFF.

This CDR3 reads CASSEGQGRYNEQFF. The CDR3 nucleotides are TGTGCCAGCAGTGAGGGGCAGGGGCGGTACAATGAGCAGTTCTTC. This chain connects TRBV6-4 to TRBJ2-1, with D maybe TRBD1 (6 bases). Germline V lookup: CDR1 MRHNA, CDR2 SNTAGT. V lost 3 bases to trimming and J lost 4 bases, with 13 bases between them. The CDR3 is 15 residues long.

This rearrangement joins TRBV5-1 to TRBJ2-5; D call uncertain. TRBJ2-7 explains the end of the DNA better; the J call may be wrong. This CDR3 comprises 14 residues. Germline CDR1 SGHRS, CDR2 YFSETQ. CDR3 nucleotides: TGCGCCAGCAGCTTCTCAGCAGGTTCCTACGAGCAGTACTTC. Residues: CASSFSAGSYEQYF.

The chain has TRBV19 and TRBJ1-4; perhaps TRBD1 as D (5 bases). The CDR3 runs 14 residues. V lost 9 bases and J lost 2, with 13 bases in between. Germline CDR1 and CDR2: LNHDA and SQIVND (reference sequence). The CDR3 is CASTPGRTNEKLFF. CDR3 sequence (DNA): TGTGCCAGCACGCCGGGACGGACTAATGAAAAACTGTTTTTT.

The J gene is TRBJ1-1, the V gene TRBV28; the D is unclear. V was pared by 5 bases and J by 6 bases, with 22 bases between. The germline V gene encodes CDR1 MDHEN and CDR2 SYDVKM. The CDR3 consists of 16 residues. Here the CDR3 reads CASSPPTEVQNPEAFF. For the CDR3, the DNA is TGTGCCAGCAGTCCCCCCACAGAGGTTCAAAACCCTGAAGCTTTCTTT.

The rearrangement uses TRBV18 and TRBJ1-6; TRBD1 agrees at 7 bases. Germline V gives CDR1 KGHSH, CDR2 LQKENI. J gave up 13 bases and V 4 bases, and 10 bases lay outside the gene matches. The CDR3 contains 14 residues. The CDR3 DNA is TGTGCCAGCTCACTGGGACAGAATTTCTCCCCCCTCCACTTT. It specifies CASSLGQNFSPLHF. The full variable domain, its missing parts supplied by reference TRBV18 and TRBJ1-6, is NAGVMQNPRHLVRRRGQEARLRCSPMKGHSHVYWYRQLPEEGLKFMVYLQKENIIDESGMPKERFSAEFPKEGPSILRIQQVVRGDSAAYFCASSLGQNFSPLHFGNGTRLTVT.

This chain uses TRBV16 with TRBJ2-7; 11 positions agree with TRBD2. CDR1 is KGHSY, CDR2 FQNENV, per germline. Unmatched junction bases numbered 4, after V lost 3 bases and J lost 6 bases. CDR3 length equals 14 residues. DNA for the CDR3: TGTGCCAGCAGCCAGACTAGCGGGAAAATCGAGCAGTACTTC. Its protein product is CASSQTSGKIEQYF.